The rows below give T cell receptor beta chains drawn from one sample of a study of T cell repertoires and HLA-DP antigens. No antigen has been assigned to these receptors. Sequencing used immunoSEQ multiplex PCR; TCRdb keeps in-frame clones, though not all of them. Among approximately 110,000 clones listed, around 93% were seen once. The sequenced sample consisted of CD4+ T cells from PBMCs. These receptors all come from a woman aged 18-35 years in good health and CMV-seronegative. The CDR3 runs from the conserved cysteine through the conserved F or W. The D gene is left open where the match is weak. Only some rows state a clone size, as once, few, many or a class for expanded clones.

d_call cdr3_length j_call clone_size v_call cdr3_aa cdr3_nt
TRBD2 18 TRBJ2-4 once TRBV6-1 CASSEAATNLAGDGLQYF TGTGCCAGCAGTGAAGCCGCGACGAATCTAGCGGGAGATGGTCTTCAGTACTTC
. 13 TRBJ1-6 few TRBV11-2 CASSSTGFSPLHF TGTGCCAGCAGTTCCACAGGGTTTTCACCCCTCCACTTT
TRBD2 14 TRBJ2-1 . TRBV12-5 CATHGLAVYNEQFF TGTGCTACTCATGGACTAGCAGTCTACAATGAGCAGTTCTTC
. 14 TRBJ1-1 . TRBV18 CASSPSQGSTEAFF TGTGCCAGCTCACCTTCACAGGGATCCACTGAAGCTTTCTTT
TRBD1 17 TRBJ1-2 . TRBV4-3 CASSQATGTATNYGYTF TGCGCCAGCAGCCAAGCGACAGGGACGGCTACTAACTATGGCTACACCTTC
. 14 TRBJ1-1 . TRBV29-1 CSVDLRQKNTEAFF TGCAGCGTTGACCTTAGACAGAAGAACACTGAAGCTTTCTTT
. 17 TRBJ1-4 . TRBV5-6 CASSLVGELATNEKLFF TGTGCCAGCAGCTTGGTCGGGGAGCTGGCAACTAATGAAAAACTGTTTTTT
TRBD1 14 TRBJ2-7 . TRBV28 CASSARGNSYEQYF TGTGCCAGCAGCGCCAGGGGGAACTCCTACGAGCAGTACTTC
. 15 TRBJ2-1 . TRBV15 CATSRDGARGNEQFF TGTGCCACCAGCAGAGATGGCGCCAGGGGCAATGAGCAGTTCTTC
. 15 TRBJ1-2 once TRBV5-5 CASSLGPGLNYGYTF TGTGCCAGCAGCTTGGGACCTGGACTTAACTATGGCTACACCTTC
. 12 TRBJ1-6 . TRBV27 CASSSYNSPLHF TGTGCCAGCAGTTCCTATAATTCACCCCTCCACTTT
. 14 TRBJ2-1 . TRBV7-3 CASSLTGTYNEQFF TGTGCCAGCAGCCTAACGGGGACCTACAATGAGCAGTTCTTC
. 14 TRBJ1-1 . TRBV5-6 CASSLWSRNTEAFF TGTGCCAGCAGCTTGTGGTCCAGGAACACTGAAGCTTTCTTT
. 17 TRBJ2-2 . TRBV5-8 CASSLSRGIPHTGELFF TGTGCCAGCAGCTTGTCGAGGGGGATTCCGCACACCGGGGAGCTGTTTTTT
. 16 TRBJ2-2 . TRBV5-1 CASSPYSGSTAGELFF TGCGCCAGCAGCCCCTATTCCGGGAGTACCGCCGGGGAGCTGTTTTTT
TRBD1 15 TRBJ2-1 . TRBV30 CAWSGGTGGRGEQFF TGTGCCTGGAGCGGAGGGACAGGGGGAAGGGGTGAGCAGTTCTTC
. 13 TRBJ2-7 . TRBV27 CASSMKSSYEQYF TGTGCCAGCAGCATGAAAAGCTCCTACGAGCAGTACTTC
. 14 TRBJ2-5 once TRBV25-1 CAGLRGASRETQYF TGTGCCGGGCTTAGGGGGGCGTCGCGGGAGACCCAGTACTTC
. 14 TRBJ1-2 . TRBV28 CASSFMTANYGYTF TGTGCCAGCAGTTTTATGACCGCTAACTATGGCTACACCTTC
. 15 TRBJ2-1 . TRBV5-4 CASSFSTIMYNEQFF TGTGCCAGCAGCTTTTCTACTATTATGTACAATGAGCAGTTCTTC
TRBD1 15 TRBJ1-5 few TRBV5-1 CASSLEGTGDQPQHF TGCGCCAGCAGCTTGGAGGGGACAGGGGATCAGCCCCAGCATTTT
. 15 TRBJ1-5 . TRBV5-1 CASSLGLYSNQPQHF TGCGCCAGCAGCTTGGGGTTATATAGCAATCAGCCCCAGCATTTT
. 15 TRBJ2-2 . TRBV11-3 CASSLDSVSTGELFF TGTGCCAGCAGCTTAGATTCAGTTAGCACCGGGGAGCTGTTTTTT
. 15 TRBJ2-3 . TRBV28 CASRAGAKRPDTQYF TGTGCCAGCAGAGCAGGGGCCAAGCGTCCAGATACGCAGTATTTT
. 15 TRBJ1-5 . TRBV4-1 CASSRNRYSNQPQHF TGCGCCAGCAGCCGGAACAGGTATAGCAATCAGCCCCAGCATTTT
. 19 TRBJ1-6 . TRBV7-9 CASSLGPQGVSSYNSPLHF TGTGCCAGCAGCTTAGGCCCCCAAGGGGTTAGCTCCTATAATTCACCCCTCCACTTT
. 15 TRBJ2-5 . TRBV9 CASSLGLAAQETQYF TGTGCCAGCAGCTTGGGACTTGCCGCCCAAGAGACCCAGTACTTC
. 15 TRBJ2-1 . TRBV7-9 CASSLRGTSGQGQFF TGTGCCAGCAGCTTACGGGGGACTTCGGGTCAGGGGCAGTTCTTC
. 16 TRBJ2-2 . TRBV29-1 CSVGHFRGPNTGELFF TGCAGCGTTGGCCATTTTAGGGGTCCGAACACCGGGGAGCTGTTTTTT
TRBD1 16 TRBJ1-5 . TRBV28 CASSLYGDRDDQPQHF TGTGCCAGCAGTTTATATGGGGACAGGGACGATCAGCCCCAGCATTTT
TRBD2 16 TRBJ2-7 . TRBV7-9 CASSRLFGARRGEQYF TGTGCCAGCAGTCGACTTTTCGGTGCGAGGCGGGGGGAGCAGTACTTC
. 16 TRBJ1-2 . TRBV5-4 CASSRDRPGINNGYTF TGTGCCAGCAGCCGAGACAGACCTGGAATTAACAATGGCTACACCTTC
. 13 TRBJ1-2 . TRBV30 CAWSRAGLHGYTF TGTGCCTGGAGTCGAGCAGGTCTCCATGGCTACACCTTC
. 17 TRBJ2-3 . TRBV7-9 CASSPGWAYKSTDTQYF TGTGCCAGCAGTCCAGGCTGGGCATACAAGTCCACAGATACGCAGTATTTT
. 14 TRBJ1-1 . TRBV6-5 CASKTGIMNTEAFF TGTGCCAGCAAAACAGGGATCATGAACACTGAAGCTTTCTTT
. 16 TRBJ1-2 . TRBV6-5 CASSYSRADGVYGYTF TGTGCCAGCAGTTACTCGAGGGCGGACGGAGTCTATGGCTACACCTTC
. 15 TRBJ2-1 . TRBV2 CASSEKGLSYNEQFF TGTGCCAGCAGTGAAAAGGGGCTGTCCTACAATGAGCAGTTCTTC
. 13 TRBJ2-1 once TRBV12-5 CASGPWRGNEQFF TGTGCTAGTGGTCCGTGGCGGGGCAATGAGCAGTTCTTC
TRBD1 15 TRBJ1-2 . TRBV18 CASSPAAGGSYGYTF TGTGCCAGCTCACCAGCGGCAGGGGGCTCTTATGGCTACACCTTC
TRBD2 16 TRBJ2-5 . TRBV4-3 CASSQDFAGGQETQYF TGCGCCAGCAGCCAAGATTTTGCGGGGGGACAAGAGACCCAGTACTTC
. 12 TRBJ2-4 . TRBV5-4 CASSLGENIQYF TGTGCCAGCAGCTTGGGGGAAAACATTCAGTACTTC
. 13 TRBJ2-2 . TRBV18 CASSTVRTGELFF TGTGCCAGCTCGACGGTGCGAACCGGGGAGCTGTTTTTT
TRBD2 17 TRBJ2-1 . TRBV30 CAWSSGTSGLRYNEQFF TGTGCCTGGAGCTCCGGGACTAGCGGTCTTCGTTACAATGAGCAGTTCTTC
TRBD2 15 TRBJ2-3 . TRBV7-2 CASMVAGTSTDTQYF TGTGCCAGCATGGTAGCGGGGACTAGCACAGATACGCAGTATTTT
. 13 TRBJ2-5 . TRBV11-3 CASSGGYQETQYF TGTGCCAGCAGCGGGGGGTACCAAGAGACCCAGTACTTC
TRBD2 17 TRBJ2-3 once TRBV9 CASSVQAGGPSTDTQYF TGTGCCAGCAGCGTCCAAGCGGGAGGCCCCAGCACAGATACGCAGTATTTT
TRBD1 18 TRBJ1-2 . TRBV28 CASSLGRRAGGKSYGYTF TGTGCCAGCAGCTTAGGCCGTCGGGCAGGGGGTAAAAGCTATGGCTACACCTTC
. 13 TRBJ1-5 . TRBV7-6 CASSLSGNQPQHF TGTGCCAGCAGCTTAAGCGGGAATCAGCCCCAGCATTTT
. 15 TRBJ2-6 . TRBV15 CATSREAYGANVLTF TGTGCCACCAGCAGAGAGGCCTACGGGGCCAACGTCCTGACTTTC
. 14 TRBJ1-3 . TRBV11-2 CASSPTGRGDTIYF TGTGCCAGCAGCCCTACGGGGAGAGGGGACACCATATATTTT
TRBD1 15 TRBJ2-7 . TRBV7-3 CASSLGRGHSYEQYF TGTGCCAGCAGCTTAGGCAGGGGGCACTCCTACGAGCAGTACTTC
. 17 TRBJ2-1 . TRBV7-9 CASSHVGGEGGYNEQFF TGTGCCAGCAGCCACGTCGGTGGGGAAGGGGGGTACAATGAGCAGTTCTTC
TRBD1 18 TRBJ1-5 few TRBV18 CASSPRNRDRGSNQPQHF TGTGCCAGCTCACCAAGGAACCGGGACAGGGGCAGTAATCAGCCCCAGCATTTT
. 14 TRBJ2-7 . TRBV21-1 CASSTLGLPREQYF TGTGCCAGCAGTACCCTGGGACTCCCCCGAGAGCAGTACTTC
. 18 TRBJ2-4 . TRBV4-2 CASSQEPSGGSIKNIQYF TGTGCCAGCAGCCAAGAACCCTCGGGGGGCAGTATCAAAAACATTCAGTACTTC
TRBD1 13 TRBJ1-5 . TRBV16 CASSQPGGQPQHF TGTGCCAGCAGCCAACCAGGGGGCCAGCCCCAGCATTTT
. 14 TRBJ1-6 . TRBV5-6 CASSLGVDGSPLHF TGTGCCAGCAGCTTAGGGGTAGACGGTTCACCCCTCCACTTT
. 15 TRBJ2-5 . TRBV4-2 CASSLRGTAQETQYF TGTGCCAGCAGCCTTCGGGGGACTGCACAAGAGACCCAGTACTTC